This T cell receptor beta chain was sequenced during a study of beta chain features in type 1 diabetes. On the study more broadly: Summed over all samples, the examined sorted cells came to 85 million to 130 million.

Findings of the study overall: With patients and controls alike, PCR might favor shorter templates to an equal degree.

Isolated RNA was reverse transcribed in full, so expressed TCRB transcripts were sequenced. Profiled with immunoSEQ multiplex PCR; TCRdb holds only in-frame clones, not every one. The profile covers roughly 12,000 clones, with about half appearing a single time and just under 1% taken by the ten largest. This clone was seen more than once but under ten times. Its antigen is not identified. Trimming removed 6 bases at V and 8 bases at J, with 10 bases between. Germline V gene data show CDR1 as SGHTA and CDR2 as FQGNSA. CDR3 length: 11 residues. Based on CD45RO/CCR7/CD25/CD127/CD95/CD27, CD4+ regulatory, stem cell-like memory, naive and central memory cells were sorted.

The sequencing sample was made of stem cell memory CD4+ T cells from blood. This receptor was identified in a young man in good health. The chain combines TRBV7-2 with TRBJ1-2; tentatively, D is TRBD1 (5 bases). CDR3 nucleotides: TGTGCCAGCAGGGCCGGGGGGGGCTACACCTTC. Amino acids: CASRAGGGYTF.